This TCR beta chain was sequenced during a study of response to subunit inactivated influenza vaccine (dated by TCRdb to the late 2010s). Background on the whole study: Deep quantitative profiling of the T cell receptor repertoire was used in the study to follow responses to a trivalent subunit inactivated influenza vaccine.

The V end loses 1 base and the J end loses 1 base, and a stretch of 7 bases separates them. Spanning cysteine to phenylalanine, the CDR3 consists of 14 amino acids. The retained sequence is limited to the CDR3, 42 bases, with the frame set at the first base. CDR1 and CDR2, looked up from the germline V gene (reference sequence), are LNHNV and YYDKDF. This clonotype was seen more than once but under ten times. The antigen it binds to is not known. No clone much larger than this one lies a single base away; base qualities are absent. Library preparation was by RT-PCR. The listed sequencing device is Illumina HiSeq 2500. Using fastp at Q25 and MiXCR, TCRdb reprocessed the public reads and kept productive beta chains. Entries that share a CDR3 protein sequence are merged under the most common genes and DNA. The sample data list around 520,000 distinct CDR3 sequences, and roughly 27% of these were observed just once. Of the sample, over 1.5% is held by the ten largest clones.

Findings and caveats that apply to the study as a whole: The authors proposed that each seasonal influenza vaccination may bring in only a limited number of new T cells.

The V and J segments used are TRBV15 and TRBJ2-5; there is no confident call for the D gene. This specimen consisted of CD4+ T cells sorted from PBMCs, obtained around 5 days after vaccination. This clonotype was obtained from a man aged 50 to 59 who received an inactivated influenza vaccine. Donor details come from another sample of the same person, matched by shared clones. The bases read TGTGCCACCAGCAGAGTCACCACCCAAGAGACCCAGTACTTC. It translates to CATSRVTTQETQYF.